The rows below give T cell receptor beta chains drawn from one sample of a study of T cell responses to AZD1222 COVID-19 vaccine. Sequencing used immunoSEQ multiplex PCR; TCRdb keeps in-frame clones, though not all of them. This table has 120,000 or so clones, 80% to 95% appearing once. The sample here was peripheral blood, taken 28 days after the second dose of the MenACWY control vaccine. These receptors were taken from an adult who received the MenACWY meningococcal vaccine as a control. Each CDR3 is given with its conserved first and last residue. The order of the fields is V gene, clone size, J gene, D gene, CDR3 DNA, CDR3 protein. The D gene is left open where the match is weak. Clone size is not always given. Where it is, it says once, few, many or a class for expanded clones.

>TRBV7-9|once|TRBJ1-6|-
TGTGCCAGCAGCATAAGGGGCAGAGAGGGCACCCTCCACTTT
CASSIRGREGTLHF
>TRBV10-3|once|TRBJ2-5|TRBD2
TGTGCCATCAGTGAGTCGACTCGGGGGACTAGCGTAAGAGAGACCCAGTACTTC
CAISESTRGTSVRETQYF
>TRBV27|once|TRBJ1-2|-
TGTGCCAGCAGTTCCCAGGGGAACTATGGCTACACCTTC
CASSSQGNYGYTF
>TRBV27|-|TRBJ2-1|TRBD2
TGTGCCAGCAGCCGGACTAGCGGGGGAAATGAGCAGTTCTTC
CASSRTSGGNEQFF
>TRBV18|-|TRBJ1-4|TRBD1
TGTGCCAGCTCACCTACCGGGACAGGGGAAAAACTGTTTTTT
CASSPTGTGEKLFF
>TRBV2|-|TRBJ2-7|TRBD1
TGTGCCAGCAGTGGGACAGGAGTTTACGAGCAGTACTTC
CASSGTGVYEQYF
>TRBV28|-|TRBJ1-5|-
TGTGCCAGCAGTGTCCCTCTAGTGACGAGTCAGCCCCAGCATTTT
CASSVPLVTSQPQHF
>TRBV3-1/TRBV3-2|-|TRBJ2-5|TRBD1
TGTGCCAGCAGCCGACAGGGTAAGACCCAGTACTTC
CASSRQGKTQYF
>TRBV19|-|TRBJ1-6|-
TGTGCCAGTAGTATGGGCAGTTATAATTCACCCCTCCACTTT
CASSMGSYNSPLHF
>TRBV18|-|TRBJ2-7|TRBD1
TGTGCCAGCTCACCCGGGACAGGGGGCTACGAGCAGTACTTC
CASSPGTGGYEQYF
>TRBV2|-|TRBJ2-1|TRBD2
TGTGCCAGCAAACGGGAGGCTTACTACAATGAGCAGTTCTTC
CASKREAYYNEQFF
>TRBV4-2|-|TRBJ2-7|TRBD1
TGTGCCAGCAGCCAAGATCGTAAGGGGGCAGCCTACGAGCAGTACTTC
CASSQDRKGAAYEQYF
>TRBV15|once|TRBJ1-1|TRBD1
TGTGCCACCAGGAGGCGGGACAGCGGGGACACTGAAGCTTTCTTT
CATRRRDSGDTEAFF
>TRBV5-6|-|TRBJ1-4|TRBD1
TGTGCCAGCAGCCTGGAGGGGGCGGTAGATGAAAAACTGTTTTTT
CASSLEGAVDEKLFF
>TRBV7-9|-|TRBJ1-2|-
TGTGCCAGCAGACCAACTCTGGACAACTATGGCTACACCTTC
CASRPTLDNYGYTF
>TRBV19|-|TRBJ1-2|-
TGTGCCAGTAGTATAGAAGGCGGGCGCTATGGCTACACCTTC
CASSIEGGRYGYTF
>TRBV12-5|-|TRBJ2-2|-
TGTGCTAGTGGTTTTTGGCAGGATAAGTTGGTTCGATACACCGGGGAGCTGTTTTTT
CASGFWQDKLVRYTGELFF
>TRBV28|-|TRBJ2-1|-
TGTGCCAGCACCCTTTGGGGTTTCAATGAGCAGTTCTTC
CASTLWGFNEQFF
>TRBV4-1|-|TRBJ1-2|TRBD1
TGCGCCAGCAGCCAAGGGGACAGAGATAACTATGGCTACACCTTC
CASSQGDRDNYGYTF
>TRBV2|-|TRBJ2-7|-
TGTGCCAGCAGTGACAGGTTCTACGAGCAGTACTTC
CASSDRFYEQYF
>TRBV29-1|-|TRBJ2-3|TRBD2
TGCAGCGTTGCTTTACTAGCGGGGGCAGATACGCAGTATTTT
CSVALLAGADTQYF
>TRBV2|-|TRBJ2-2|TRBD1
TGTGCCAGCAATATGGGACAGGGTTACACCGGGGAGCTGTTTTTT
CASNMGQGYTGELFF
>TRBV4-3|-|TRBJ2-1|TRBD1
TGCGCCAGCAGCCGAGAAGGGGGGACAGGGTGGTTCAATGAGCAGTTCTTC
CASSREGGTGWFNEQFF
>TRBV5-1|-|TRBJ2-1|TRBD2
TGCGCCAGCAGCTTTAACCCTAGCGGGACTAAAAGCAATGAGCAGTTCTTC
CASSFNPSGTKSNEQFF
>TRBV7-9|-|TRBJ1-4|-
TGTGCCAGCAGCTTAGTGTACACTAATGAAAAACTGTTTTTT
CASSLVYTNEKLFF
>TRBV27|-|TRBJ1-2|TRBD1
TGTGCCAGCAGCCCCCGGGACAGGGGTCATGGCTACACCTTC
CASSPRDRGHGYTF
>TRBV7-9|-|TRBJ1-1|-
TGTGCCAGCAGCTCACAGGGTGAGAACACTGAAGCTTTCTTT
CASSSQGENTEAFF
>TRBV4-1|-|TRBJ1-2|-
TGCGCCAGCAGCGAAAGGGGAGGGGTGGACTATGGCTACACCTTC
CASSERGGVDYGYTF
>TRBV6-2/TRBV6-3|-|TRBJ2-2|-
TGTGCCAGCAGTTATGCCGGGTGGGACACCGGGGAGCTGTTTTTT
CASSYAGWDTGELFF
>TRBV4-1|-|TRBJ1-2|-
TGCGCCAGCAGCCAAGATAAGGGGAAACGAGATGGCTACACCTTC
CASSQDKGKRDGYTF
>TRBV25-1|-|TRBJ2-4|-
TGTGCCAGCAGTGAATTCGAAAATATTCTGAACATCAAAAACATTCAGTACTTC
CASSEFENILNIKNIQYF